This record concerns one T cell receptor (beta chain) sequence. This entry belongs to a study of shared T cell receptors in the human thymus. Generated by immunoSEQ multiplex PCR, the TCRdb table keeps only in-frame clones and is missing some. The data show about 660,000 clones, around nine tenths seen once. The V gene's germline CDR1 is SGHRS and CDR2 YFSETQ. Trimming pared 0 bases from V and 6 bases from J, leaving 10 bases between. This CDR3 is 13 amino acids long. The same specimen was also included in a second study, on human thymus T cells. That work adds: In thymic and blood repertoires alike, V and J usage looked biased. Thymic TCR repertoires of unrelated people reportedly overlapped highly.

The sequence derives from a boy less than two years old with a congenital heart defect. The sequenced material came from thymocytes. The V and J genes are TRBV5-1 and TRBJ2-7, with D hard to call. The CDR3 DNA reads as TGCGCCAGCAGCTTGGGGGCCGAGAGCGAGCAGTACTTC. It translates to CASSLGAESEQYF.